Sequencing of this T cell receptor (beta chain) was carried out in a study of vaccination effects on CD4 cells after COVID-19. Study results and limitations: Cross-reactivity toward common cold coronaviruses was confined to only 1 of 255 vaccine-induced clones in healthy vaccinees.

This clone was counted between two and nine times. The antigen is not known. This CDR3 has 14 amino acids. V lost 3 bases and J lost 2, with 9 bases in between. Looked up from germline, CDR1 is KGHSH and CDR2 is LQKENI. Produced via immunoSEQ multiplex PCR; TCRdb's table is partial and in-frame only. This table has tens of thousands of clones, 65% to 80% appearing once. Before sequencing, viral peptide pools were used by the ViraFEST assay to expand antigen-specific CD4+ T cells. Culture lasted about 10 days before CD4+ T cell isolation. Vaccinated recipients, who were negative for nucleocapsid antibodies, had no history of SARS-CoV-2 infection.

The chain has TRBV18 and TRBJ2-3, with no clear D. This TCR was recovered from a human donor who received a COVID-19 vaccine. Sequenced here: CD4+ T cells from PBMCs cultured with HCoV-NL63 spike peptides, sampled before COVID-19 vaccination. The CDR3 DNA follows: TGTGCCAGCTCACCGGGCAGGATCACAGATACGCAGTATTTT. This translates into CASSPGRITDTQYF.